These 27 T cell receptor beta chains were all obtained from the same sample, sequenced in a study of shared clonotypes between healthy human individuals (dated by TCRdb to about 2020). The library was produced with the immunoSEQ multiplex PCR assay. TCRdb limited this immuneACCESS table to in-frame rearrangements with V and J called. A share of clones is missing; checked studies link under half to unresolved V genes, and the rest is unexplained. The sample table shows some 200,000 clones, and approximately 70% are seen once. In total, the top ten clones hold 8.5% to 14% of the sample. The specimen was memory CD4+ T cells sorted from blood. What the cell subset or site label conveys for this sample: CD45RA-negative fraction. The source is a man aged 30 to 39 in good health.

This sequence joins TRBV6-1 and TRBJ1-1; unclear D gene. V was cut by 1 base and J by 6 bases, with 9 bases left in between. CDR1 and CDR2 (germline): MNHNS, SASEGT. The CDR3 contains 13 residues. The DNA for the CDR3 is TGTGCCAGCAGTGAAGGGTTCGAGGCTGAAGCTTTCTTT. Translating gives CASSEGFEAEAFF.

The chain has TRBV7-9 and TRBJ2-7; TRBD1 might be the D (6 bases). Germline CDR1 reads SEHNR; CDR2 reads FQNEAQ (reference sequence). This CDR3 comprises 12 residues. V gave up 5 bases and J gave up 6 bases, with 11 bases separating them. The chain's CDR3 is CASSITGIEQYF. DNA for the CDR3: TGTGCCAGCAGCATTACAGGGATCGAGCAGTACTTC.

In this sample, this clone turned up many times. This chain connects TRBV30 to TRBJ2-3; 8 bases align to TRBD1. CDR3 size: 13 residues. Looked up from germline, CDR1 is GTSNPN and CDR2 is SVGIG (reference sequence). CDR3 nucleotides: TGTGTTTTGTCACAGGGGGGCACAGATACGCAGTATTTT. This gives the protein CVLSQGGTDTQYF.

The chain recombines TRBV10-3 with TRBJ2-5; maybe TRBD1 (6 bases). Germline CDR1 is ENHRY and CDR2 is SYGVKD. This CDR3 contains 14 residues. The V end was cut by 7 bases, the J end by 1 base, with 13 bases between. In DNA, the CDR3 is TGTGCCATCATGAAAGGGGGTTTCCAAGAGACCCAGTACTTC. Translated, it gives CAIMKGGFQETQYF.

This clone was seen just once. The CDR3 nucleotides read TGTGCCAGCAGCCCGTCCCAGGAAATCACAGATACGCAGTATTTT. Amino acids: CASSPSQEITDTQYF. V usage is TRBV7-9 and J usage is TRBJ2-3; D gene ambiguous. The germline V and J ends were trimmed by 5 bases and 2 bases, with 14 bases remaining between them. The CDR3 is 15 residues long. Germline V gene sequence: CDR1 SEHNR, CDR2 FQNEAQ (reference sequence).

This clone was picked up one time. The chain recombines TRBV28 with TRBJ2-7; D perhaps matches TRBD2 (5 bases). CDR1 MDHEN and CDR2 SYDVKM come from the germline V gene. V was clipped by 8 bases and J by 7 bases, with 21 bases between them. The length of the CDR3 is 14 residues. CDR3 coding DNA: TGTGCCAGCTTACCCCCGGGAACCCCGAGGGAGCAGTACTTC. This sequence encodes CASLPPGTPREQYF.

The chain carries TRBV9 and TRBJ2-1, with D maybe TRBD1 (5 bases). Looked up from germline, CDR1 is SGDLS and CDR2 is YYNGEE. The V and J ends lost 0 bases and 0 bases respectively, with 7 bases between them. The CDR3 covers 15 residues. The CDR3 is CASSVATASYNEQFF. CDR3 nucleotides: TGTGCCAGCAGCGTAGCGACAGCCTCCTACAATGAGCAGTTCTTC.

The V and J genes are TRBV15 and TRBJ2-5, with D perhaps being TRBD1 or TRBD2 (5 bases each). From germline, CDR1 is LNHNV and CDR2 YYDKDF (reference sequence). There are 17 residues in the CDR3. Trimming took 0 bases from V and 0 from J, leaving 14 bases between them. CDR3 sequence reads: CATSRDYGDPHQETQYF. CDR3 nucleotide sequence: TGTGCCACCAGCAGAGATTACGGGGACCCCCACCAAGAGACCCAGTACTTC.

V is TRBV28 and J is TRBJ2-5; D not certain. Germline V gene sequence: CDR1 MDHEN, CDR2 SYDVKM. V lost 2 bases and J 5 bases, leaving 3 bases between the germline ends. This CDR3 is 11 amino acids long. The CDR3 DNA is TGTGCCAGCAGTTTACATGAGACCCAGTACTTC. Protein product: CASSLHETQYF.

This clone was recorded a few times. The gene calls are TRBV27 and TRBJ2-3; D call uncertain. With 2 bases removed from V and 1 base from J, the gap between germline ends came to 10 bases. The CDR3 spans 15 residues. Germline lookup yields CDR1 MNHEY and CDR2 SMNVEV (reference sequence). As DNA, the CDR3 is TGTGCCAGCAGTTTAACTCCGTCAGGCACAGATACGCAGTATTTT. Translating it yields CASSLTPSGTDTQYF.

This clone was picked up many times. The chain links TRBV5-4 to TRBJ1-2; 8 positions agree with TRBD1. The CDR3 contains 13 residues. V gave up 2 bases and J gave up 8 bases; unmatched junction bases: 5. Germline V gene data show CDR1 as SGHNT and CDR2 as YYREEE (reference sequence). The CDR3 region has the DNA TGTGCCAGCAGCTTCGACAGGGGTTACGGCTACACCTTC. This encodes CASSFDRGYGYTF.

The CDR3 DNA sequence: TGCGCCAGCAGCCGAGATTTTACTAGCGGGAGCAATGAGCAGTTCTTC. Translated: CASSRDFTSGSNEQFF. The rearrangement joins TRBV4-1 to TRBJ2-1; 11 bases are a match to TRBD2. Germline V CDR1 and CDR2: MGHRA, YSYEKL. This CDR3 has 16 residues. The J segment lost 6 bases and the V segment lost 4 bases, leaving 8 bases of the junction unmatched.

J is TRBJ2-1 and V is TRBV5-6; D remains ambiguous. V gave up 2 bases and J gave up 9 bases, with 18 bases separating them. The CDR3 contains 15 residues. Germline loops: CDR1 SGHDT, CDR2 YYEEEE. The CDR3 nucleotides read TGTGCCAGCAGCTTTCGGACCACCAGGCGTGGTGAGCAGTTCTTC. Translated: CASSFRTTRRGEQFF.

Comment on this clone: This sample also contains other DNA sequences that code for the same CDR3. The chain couples TRBV2 to TRBJ2-5; D is uncertain. CDR1 is SNHLY and CDR2 is FYNNEI in the germline V gene. The CDR3 is 12 residues long. Trimming shortened V by 3 bases and J by 2 bases, and 4 bases separated the two germline ends. Here the CDR3 DNA reads TGTGCCAGCAGTGAGCAACAAGAGACCCAGTACTTC. Translation gives CASSEQQETQYF.

V and J are TRBV18 and TRBJ2-2; 9 nucleotides align to TRBD2. V was pared by 3 bases and J by 1 base, with 0 bases of the junction left unmatched. CDR3 length: 15 amino acids. Germline CDR1 and CDR2: KGHSH and LQKENI. The CDR3 nucleotides are TGTGCCAGCTCACCTAGCGGGGGGAACACCGGGGAGCTGTTTTTT. This gives the protein CASSPSGGNTGELFF.

The chain recombines TRBV11-1 with TRBJ2-1, with a weak D call TRBD2 (5 bases). Trimming pared 4 bases from V and 10 bases from J, leaving 11 bases between. Germline CDR1 is SGHAT and CDR2 is FQDESV (reference sequence). The CDR3 is 12 amino acids. CDR3 region: CASSSIGGEQFF. CDR3 in DNA: TGTGCCAGCAGCTCGATAGGAGGCGAGCAGTTCTTC.

The chain carries TRBV14 and TRBJ2-2; D uncertain. This CDR3 contains 14 residues. With 1 base removed from V and 7 bases from J, the gap between germline ends came to 10 bases. Looked up from germline, CDR1 is SGHDN and CDR2 is FVKESK. The CDR3: CASSQGPWGGELFF. CDR3 DNA: TGTGCCAGCAGCCAAGGCCCGTGGGGCGGGGAGCTGTTTTTT. The variable domain in full, completed from reference TRBV14 and TRBJ2-2, reads EAGVTQFPSHSVIEKGQTVTLRCDPISGHDNLYWYRRVMGKEIKFLLHFVKESKQDESGMPNNRFLAERTGGTYSTLKVQPAELEDSGVYFCASSQGPWGGELFFGEGSRLTVL.

This chain connects TRBV27 to TRBJ2-6; 8 nucleotides line up with TRBD1. Trimming removed 4 bases from V and 2 bases from J; junction bases left unmatched: 4. Per germline, CDR1 MNHEY and CDR2 SMNVEV (reference sequence). The CDR3 consists of 16 residues. The CDR3 nucleotides read TGTGCCAGCAGTTCGGACAGGGCGGCTGGGGCCAACGTCCTGACTTTC. This translates into CASSSDRAAGANVLTF.

The V call is TRBV2, the J call TRBJ2-5; 7 bases agree with TRBD1. V lost 8 bases to trimming and J lost 1 base; unmatched junction nucleotides: 1. CDR3 size: 12 residues. The germline CDR1 and CDR2 sequences are SNHLY and FYNNEI. CDR3 nucleotides: TGTGCCAGCGGACAGGTCCAAGAGACCCAGTACTTC. Its translation: CASGQVQETQYF.

Many counts were recorded for this clone. The V gene is TRBV27, the J gene TRBJ2-7; the match to TRBD2 covers 12 bases. V lost 5 bases to trimming and J lost 4 bases; unmatched junction nucleotides: 6. Germline values: CDR1 MNHEY, CDR2 SMNVEV (reference sequence). The CDR3 runs 15 residues. The CDR3 nucleotides read TGTGCCAGCAGTGAGACTAGCGGGAGATGGTACGAGCAGTACTTC. Protein sequence: CASSETSGRWYEQYF.

The rearrangement uses TRBV11-2 and TRBJ1-3, with a weak D call TRBD1 (5 bases). CDR1 and CDR2 from the germline V gene are SGHAT and FQNNGV. The CDR3 sequence is 15 residues long. V lost 2 bases to trimming and J lost 2 bases, with 10 bases between them. Written as DNA, the CDR3 is TGTGCCAGCAGCTTACGGCAGGGAGCTGGAAACACCATATATTTT. Translating it yields CASSLRQGAGNTIYF.

There are a few counts of this clone. The CDR3 loop reads CASSIAGQPQHF. CDR3 sequence (DNA): TGTGCCAGTAGTATAGCGGGGCAGCCCCAGCATTTT. The chain recombines TRBV19 with TRBJ1-5; no clear D. The CDR3 consists of 12 residues. With 1 base removed from V and 7 bases from J, the gap between germline ends came to 5 bases. Germline assignment: CDR1 LNHDA and CDR2 SQIVND (reference sequence).

The chain couples TRBV14 to TRBJ2-5, with 8 bases aligning to TRBD2. Germline assignment: CDR1 SGHDN and CDR2 FVKESK. Trimming took 1 base from V and 11 from J; bases not matched to a gene: 3. This CDR3 has 12 amino acids. CDR3 nucleotides: TGTGCCAGCAGCCAAGGACTAGCGCGGCAGTACTTC. The encoded protein is CASSQGLARQYF.

This clone was observed many times. CDR3 amino acids: CASSWEGDQPQHF. The CDR3 DNA follows: TGCGCCAGCAGCTGGGAGGGGGATCAGCCCCAGCATTTT. The chain recombines TRBV5-1 with TRBJ1-5; a weak D match, TRBD1 (6 bases). Germline V gene lookup returns CDR1 SGHRS and CDR2 YFSETQ. The CDR3 loop spans 13 amino acids. Trimming shortened V by 3 bases and J by 5 bases, and 9 bases separated the two germline ends.

Of note for this clone: Its ends do not fully match the called genes, so a read error is possible. In DNA form, the CDR3 reads TGTGCCACCAGTGGTACAGCGGGATCAGCAGATACGCAGTATTTT. Residues: CATSGTAGSADTQYF. The chain couples TRBV6-4 to TRBJ2-3, with 7 bases matching TRBD2. The CDR3 runs 15 residues. The V gene's germline CDR1 is MRHNA and CDR2 SNTAGT.

The table lists this clone with a few counts. The V gene is TRBV11-2, the J gene TRBJ2-5, with a weak D call TRBD2 (5 bases). V lost 4 bases, J lost 5 bases, and 14 bases lay in between. This CDR3 has 14 amino acids. Germline assignment: CDR1 SGHAT and CDR2 FQNNGV. CDR3 DNA sequence: TGTGCCAGCAGCTCCTGGACCAGGAGGGAGACCCAGTACTTC. Amino acid sequence: CASSSWTRRETQYF.

This clone was counted a single time. The chain is built from TRBV5-5 and TRBJ2-2; 10 bases agree with TRBD2. J lost 6 bases, V lost 5 bases, and 10 bases had no gene match. This CDR3 contains 16 residues. Germline V CDR1 and CDR2: SGHKS, YYEKEE (reference sequence). DNA of the CDR3: TGTGCCAGCAGTTGGACTAGCGGAAACCAGGCCGGGGAGCTGTTTTTT. It encodes CASSWTSGNQAGELFF.